This T cell receptor (beta chain) was found in a study of PD-L1 blockade in urothelial cancer (dated by TCRdb to 2016 to 2017). About the study as a whole: Every patient began therapy at some point between 2014 and 2015 and was given atezolizumab 1,200 mg intravenously every 3 weeks. Twenty-five of 29 patients were identified as males with urothelial cancer of bladder origin, and a prior smoking history was reported by 18 of 29 patients. An ECOG performance status of 0 or 1 was recorded for the patients, and 0 to 3 prior chemotherapy regimens had been received by the patients. Blood samples were analyzed 3 weeks after the start of treatment (second dose) and 6 weeks after the start of treatment. Blood samples gave median yields of around 150,000 T cells and 65,000 to 85,000 unique TCRs, along with a median clonality of 0.080. The study was an exploratory multi-omic analysis of somatic, immune and clinical correlates of response to PD-L1 blockade with atezolizumab in urothelial cancer. Pretreatment tumor samples and matched peripheral blood, collected serially before and after atezolizumab treatment, underwent TCR sequencing. Durable clinical benefit was defined as a progression-free survival longer than 6 months, and TCR features were additionally tested against progression-free survival and overall survival. Whole exome sequencing and RNA sequencing of pretreatment tumors were performed alongside TCR sequencing in the same patients. Durable clinical benefit was achieved by nine patients and was not achieved by 20 patients. Under 30 patients had pretreatment blood TCR-seq, about 25 had at least one posttreatment blood collection, and about 25 had tumor TCR-seq.

Synthetic TCR analog templates were spiked into each PCR to estimate absolute template abundance from read counts. Using the immunoSEQ assay, TCRbeta CDR3 regions were amplified from genomic DNA with bias-controlled V and J gene primers. Rearranged TCRbeta segments were sequenced at approximately 20X coverage. Under the source paper's analysis protocol: Sequencing errors were corrected by clustering and CDR3s were annotated against IMGT to assign V, D and J genes. Only productive TCRbeta rearrangements were used in downstream analyses, excluding out-of-frame or stop-codon sequences. Clonality was calculated as one minus the Shannon entropy normalized by the log of the number of unique productive sequences. Clones differing between time points or between blood and tumor were identified using Fisher's exact test with Benjamini-Hochberg correction, with an adjusted p below 0.01 applied as the threshold. What TCRdb holds here is the immuneACCESS table cut down to in-frame rearrangements. Part of the clones is not present; checked against another copy, under half of the missing clones reflect an unresolved V gene, and the others are unexplained. That table is the source of V, J and clone size, and D and trimming were worked out from the DNA. The sample profile shows 45,000 to 50,000 clones; around 79% of them were found once. The top ten hold roughly 10% of the sample.

This clone was found a few times. There is no known antigen for this receptor. No base-level quality is on record; no much larger clone is a single base apart. This specimen's time point label, interpreted: pretreatment peripheral blood. A total of 25 to 30 patients with locally advanced or metastatic urothelial carcinoma, treated at Memorial Sloan Kettering on a trial protocol, made up the cohort. Peripheral blood mononuclear cells were collected pretreatment and during treatment, with between 1 and 8 total time points obtained per patient. The Qiagen DNeasy Blood extraction kit was used to purify genomic DNA from total PBMCs and from tumor samples. Collected pretreatment and during treatment, PBMCs were isolated and stored as previously described. From the germline V gene, CDR1 is MNHEY and CDR2 is SVGAGI. Clipping removes 8 bases from V and 6 bases from J, with 10 as the unmatched junction base count. The CDR3, cysteine through phenylalanine, is 15 amino acids long. Only CDR3 DNA is held: 45 bases, read in frame from base 1.

Study-level results and caveats: Among patients with durable benefit, tumor-associated TCR clones showed greater expansion in peripheral blood 3 weeks after treatment started (n ≈ 20, p = 0.022). Improved progression-free and overall survival was associated with having pretreatment peripheral blood TCR clonality below the median. Small sample size (n ≈ 30) and many exploratory analyses mean the results are intended to be hypothesis-generating.

The sequence is built from TRBV6-5 and TRBJ2-3, with 11 bases matching TRBD2. The sequences come from PBMCs, collected around atezolizumab (anti-PD-L1) treatment. The source is a man in his 70s with urothelial cancer. In nucleotide form, the sequence is TGTGCCAGCCGGCGACTAGCGGGAATTAGGGATACGCAGTATTTT. Its amino acids are CASRRLAGIRDTQYF.